These 5 T cell receptor beta chains were all obtained from the same sample, sequenced in a study of identical twins. TCRdb re-called the 5' RACE reads with MiXCR, one entry per CDR3 protein. The sample lists some 570,000 distinct CDR3 sequences, about a fifth occurring once. This same sample was also part of a study on yellow fever vaccine responses in identical twins.

Sequencing was performed on CD4+ T cells sorted from blood. Source of these receptors: a woman between 18 and 30 years old in good health.

This clonotype was observed a single time. The genes are TRBV4-1 and TRBJ2-3, with 8 bases lining up with TRBD1. In germline, CDR1 is MGHRA, CDR2 YSYEKL. The CDR3 is 16 residues long. V lost 0 bases and J lost 5; bases outside the gene matches: 7. CDR3 DNA sequence: TGCGCCAGCAGCCAAGATCTCGGACAGGGCGAAGATACGCAGTATTTT. Protein sequence: CASSQDLGQGEDTQYF.

This clonotype came up a few times. The chain is built from TRBV20-1 and TRBJ1-1, with D hard to call. V lost 3 bases and J lost 0, with 5 bases in between. The CDR3 has 12 residues. The germline V gene encodes CDR1 DFQATT and CDR2 SNEGSKA (reference sequence). In nucleotides, the CDR3 is TGCAGTGCTAGTCTGGTGAACACTGAAGCTTTCTTT. Translated: CSASLVNTEAFF.

This clonotype was counted a few times. V gene TRBV20-1 combines with J gene TRBJ2-2; TRBD2 aligns across 8 bases. Germline loops: CDR1 DFQATT, CDR2 SNEGSKA (reference sequence). The V segment lost 3 bases and the J segment 6 bases; nucleotides outside the gene matches: 15. There are 17 residues in the CDR3. The CDR3 DNA sequence: TGCAGTGCTAGGGACGGGACTAGGTGGGGAGGCGCCGGGGAGCTGTTTTTT. Amino acids: CSARDGTRWGGAGELFF.

The gene calls are TRBV12-3 or TRBV12-4 and TRBJ2-1; D call uncertain. Trimming shortened V by 4 bases and J by 4 bases, and 14 bases separated the two germline ends. This CDR3 has 15 amino acids. CDR3 loop: CASSSPKALYNEQFF. The CDR3, as DNA: TGTGCCAGCAGTTCCCCTAAGGCCCTTTACAATGAGCAGTTCTTC.

The chain uses TRBV5-1 and TRBJ2-3, with 7 positions matching TRBD2. Germline V gene lookup returns CDR1 SGHRS and CDR2 YFSETQ. This CDR3 region has 15 residues. Trimming took 4 bases from V and 0 from J; bases not matched to a gene: 5. The CDR3 sequence is CASSVGTISTDTQYF. Here the CDR3 DNA reads TGCGCCAGCAGCGTCGGGACTATTAGCACAGATACGCAGTATTTT.